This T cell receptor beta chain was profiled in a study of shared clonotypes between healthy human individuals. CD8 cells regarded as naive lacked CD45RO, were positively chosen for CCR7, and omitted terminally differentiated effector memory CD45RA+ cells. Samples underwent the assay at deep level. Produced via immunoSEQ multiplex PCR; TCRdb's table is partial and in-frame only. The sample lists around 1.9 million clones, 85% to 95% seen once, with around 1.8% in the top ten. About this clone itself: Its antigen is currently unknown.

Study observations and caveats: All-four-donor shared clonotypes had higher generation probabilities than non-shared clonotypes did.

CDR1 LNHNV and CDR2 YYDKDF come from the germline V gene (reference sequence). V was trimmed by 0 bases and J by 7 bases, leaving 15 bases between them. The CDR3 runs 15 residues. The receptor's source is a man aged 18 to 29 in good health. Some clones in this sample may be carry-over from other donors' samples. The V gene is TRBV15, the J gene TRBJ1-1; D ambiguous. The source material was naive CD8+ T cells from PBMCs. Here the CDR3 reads CATSRDFLGGGEAFF. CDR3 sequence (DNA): TGTGCCACCAGCAGAGATTTTTTGGGAGGCGGTGAAGCTTTCTTT.